This is a list of T cell receptor beta chains from one sample in a study of T cell changes during pregnancy in multiple sclerosis. The data were produced by immunoSEQ multiplex PCR, yet TCRdb's version contains in-frame clones alone and is incomplete. The table includes 45,000 or so clones, around 90% detected once. This sample comprised peripheral blood, obtained in the first trimester of pregnancy. These receptors were taken from a female donor with multiple sclerosis, enrolled in a pregnancy study. The CDR3 runs from the conserved cysteine through the conserved F or W.

CDR3 length: 11
J gene: TRBJ1-1
V gene: TRBV20-1
CDR3 protein: CSAGRTGEAFF

CDR3 length: 15
J gene: TRBJ2-2
V gene: TRBV27
CDR3 protein: CASSFLGIGTGELFF

CDR3 length: 16
J gene: TRBJ1-1
V gene: TRBV28
CDR3 protein: CASRTLSGGRSTEAFF

CDR3 length: 14
J gene: TRBJ2-5
V gene: TRBV19
CDR3 protein: CASSIRDFQETQYF

CDR3 length: 15
J gene: TRBJ2-7
V gene: TRBV30
CDR3 protein: CAWSSRDTLGYEQYF

CDR3 length: 13
J gene: TRBJ2-7
V gene: TRBV10-1
CDR3 protein: CASSATLGYEQYF

CDR3 length: 15
J gene: TRBJ2-7
V gene: TRBV6-5
CDR3 protein: CASSYDRDRAYEQYF

CDR3 length: 11
J gene: TRBJ1-4
V gene: TRBV6-1
CDR3 protein: CASSEQEKLFF

CDR3 length: 15
J gene: TRBJ2-2
V gene: TRBV11-3
CDR3 protein: CASSFDTTYTGELFF

CDR3 length: 18
J gene: TRBJ1-4
V gene: TRBV28
CDR3 protein: CASSSPGGLSGANEKLFF

CDR3 length: 14
J gene: TRBJ2-7
V gene: TRBV11-2
CDR3 protein: CASRNPGQINEQYF

CDR3 length: 17
J gene: TRBJ2-1
V gene: TRBV7-3
CDR3 protein: CASSPTRGPGIPNEQFF

CDR3 length: 14
J gene: TRBJ1-5
V gene: TRBV2
CDR3 protein: CASSEVSGDQPQHF

CDR3 length: 14
J gene: TRBJ1-5
V gene: TRBV2
CDR3 protein: CASSYQGADQPQHF

CDR3 length: 12
J gene: TRBJ1-1
V gene: TRBV11-3
CDR3 protein: CASSFQGTEAFF

CDR3 length: 15
J gene: TRBJ1-5
V gene: TRBV6-5
CDR3 protein: CASSYSAQGRQPQHF